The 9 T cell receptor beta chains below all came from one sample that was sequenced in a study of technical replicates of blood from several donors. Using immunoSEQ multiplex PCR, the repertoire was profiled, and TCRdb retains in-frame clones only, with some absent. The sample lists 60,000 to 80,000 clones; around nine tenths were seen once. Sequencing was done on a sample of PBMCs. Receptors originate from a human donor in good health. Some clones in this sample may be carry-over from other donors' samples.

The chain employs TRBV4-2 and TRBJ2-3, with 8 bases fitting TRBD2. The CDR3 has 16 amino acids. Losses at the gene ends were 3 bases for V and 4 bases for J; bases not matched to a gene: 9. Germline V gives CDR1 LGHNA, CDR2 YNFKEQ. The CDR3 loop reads CASSQRSGGAADTQYF. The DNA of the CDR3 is TGTGCCAGCAGCCAGAGGTCCGGGGGGGCCGCAGATACGCAGTATTTT.

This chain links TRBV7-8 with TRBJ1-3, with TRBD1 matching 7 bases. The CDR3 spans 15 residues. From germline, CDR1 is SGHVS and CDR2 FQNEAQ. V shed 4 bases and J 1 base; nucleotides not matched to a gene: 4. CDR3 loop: CASSSARGSGNTIYF. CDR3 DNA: TGTGCCAGCAGCTCAGCCAGGGGGTCTGGAAACACCATATATTTT.

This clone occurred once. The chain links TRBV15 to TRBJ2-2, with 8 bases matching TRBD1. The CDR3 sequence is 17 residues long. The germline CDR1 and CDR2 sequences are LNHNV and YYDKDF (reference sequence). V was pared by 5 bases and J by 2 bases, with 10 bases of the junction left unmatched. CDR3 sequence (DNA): TGTGCCACCAGCGGAACCCTGGACAGGGTAAACACCGGGGAGCTGTTTTTT. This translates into CATSGTLDRVNTGELFF.

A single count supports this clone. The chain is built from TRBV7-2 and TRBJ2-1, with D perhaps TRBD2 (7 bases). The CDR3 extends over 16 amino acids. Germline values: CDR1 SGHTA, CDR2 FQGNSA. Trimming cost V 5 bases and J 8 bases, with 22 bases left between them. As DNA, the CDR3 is TGTGCCAGCAGCAAGTACCTACGGGGGGCTCGGGATGAGCAGTTCTTC. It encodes CASSKYLRGARDEQFF.

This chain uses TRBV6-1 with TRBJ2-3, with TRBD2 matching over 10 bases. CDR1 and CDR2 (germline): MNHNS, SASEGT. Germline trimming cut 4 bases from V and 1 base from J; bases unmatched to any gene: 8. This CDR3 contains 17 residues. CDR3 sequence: CASSGTSGGSGTDTQYF. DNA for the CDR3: TGTGCCAGCAGTGGGACTAGCGGAGGGTCTGGCACAGATACGCAGTATTTT.

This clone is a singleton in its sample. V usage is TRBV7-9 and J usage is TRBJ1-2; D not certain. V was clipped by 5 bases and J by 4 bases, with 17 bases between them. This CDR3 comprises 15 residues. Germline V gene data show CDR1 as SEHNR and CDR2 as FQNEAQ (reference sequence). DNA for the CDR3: TGTGCCAGCAGCCAGACGGGTCTTTCTACCTATGGCTACACCTTC. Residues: CASSQTGLSTYGYTF.

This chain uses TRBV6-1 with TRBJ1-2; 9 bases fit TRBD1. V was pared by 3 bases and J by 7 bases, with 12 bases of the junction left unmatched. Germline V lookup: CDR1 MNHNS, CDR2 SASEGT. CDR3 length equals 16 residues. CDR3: CASSDQPPGQGVGYTF. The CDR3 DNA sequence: TGTGCCAGCAGTGACCAGCCCCCGGGACAGGGAGTTGGCTACACCTTC.

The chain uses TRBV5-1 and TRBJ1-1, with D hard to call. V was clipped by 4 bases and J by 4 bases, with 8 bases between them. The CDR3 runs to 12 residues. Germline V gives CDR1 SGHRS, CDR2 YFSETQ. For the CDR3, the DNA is TGCGCCAGCAGCCCCGGAGGCACTGAAGCTTTCTTT. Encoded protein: CASSPGGTEAFF.

The CDR3 bases are TGTGCCAGCAGCTTCCGGGGCGGGAGCACTGAAGCTTTCTTT. Translation gives CASSFRGGSTEAFF. The chain recombines TRBV7-7 with TRBJ1-1, with D possibly being TRBD1 (5 bases). CDR3 length equals 14 residues. Trimming left V 3 bases short and J 4 bases short, with 12 bases between. Germline V CDR1 and CDR2: SSHAT, FNYEAQ (reference sequence).